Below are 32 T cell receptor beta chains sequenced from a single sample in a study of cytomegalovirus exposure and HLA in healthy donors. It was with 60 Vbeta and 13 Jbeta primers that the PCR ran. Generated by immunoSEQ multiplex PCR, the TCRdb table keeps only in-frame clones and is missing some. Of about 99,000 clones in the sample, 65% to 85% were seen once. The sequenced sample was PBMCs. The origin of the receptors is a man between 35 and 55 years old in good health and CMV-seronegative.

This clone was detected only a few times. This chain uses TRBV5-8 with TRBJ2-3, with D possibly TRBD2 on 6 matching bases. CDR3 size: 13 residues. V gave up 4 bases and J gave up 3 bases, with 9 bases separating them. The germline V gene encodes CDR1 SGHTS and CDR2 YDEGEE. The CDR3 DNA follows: TGTGCCAGCAGCACCCGGGGGACAGATACGCAGTATTTT. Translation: CASSTRGTDTQYF.

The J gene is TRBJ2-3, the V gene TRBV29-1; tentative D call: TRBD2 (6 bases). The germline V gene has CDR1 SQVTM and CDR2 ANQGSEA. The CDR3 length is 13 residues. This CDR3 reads CSASGRYTDTQYF. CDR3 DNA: TGCAGTGCTTCGGGGAGGTACACAGATACGCAGTATTTT.

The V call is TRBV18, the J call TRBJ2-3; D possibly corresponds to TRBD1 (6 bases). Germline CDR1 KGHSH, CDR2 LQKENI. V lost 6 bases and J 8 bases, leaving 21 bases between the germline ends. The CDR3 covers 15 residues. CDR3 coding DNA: TGTGCCAGCTCGCCAGATGAGCTCCAAGGGGGTACGCAGTATTTT. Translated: CASSPDELQGGTQYF.

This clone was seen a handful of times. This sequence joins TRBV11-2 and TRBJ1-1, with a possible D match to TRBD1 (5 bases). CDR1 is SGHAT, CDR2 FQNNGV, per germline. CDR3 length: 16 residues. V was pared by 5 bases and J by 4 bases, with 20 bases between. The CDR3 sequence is CASSPGGAGTGTEAFF. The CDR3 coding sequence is TGTGCCAGCAGCCCGGGAGGGGCAGGAACGGGCACTGAAGCTTTCTTT.

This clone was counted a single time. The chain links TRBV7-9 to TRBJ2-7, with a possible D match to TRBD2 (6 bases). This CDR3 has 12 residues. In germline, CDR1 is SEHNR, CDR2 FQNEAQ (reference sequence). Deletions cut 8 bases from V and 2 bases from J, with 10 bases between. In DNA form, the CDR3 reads TGTGCCAGCGCCGGGGGAACCTACGAGCAGTACTTC. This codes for CASAGGTYEQYF.

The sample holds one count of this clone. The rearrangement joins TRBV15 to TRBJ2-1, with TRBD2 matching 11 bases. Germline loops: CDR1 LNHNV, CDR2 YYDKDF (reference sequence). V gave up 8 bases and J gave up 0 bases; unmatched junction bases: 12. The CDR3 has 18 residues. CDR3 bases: TGTGCCACCCACCCAATACTAGCGGGGGTCCCCTCCTACAATGAGCAGTTCTTC. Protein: CATHPILAGVPSYNEQFF.

For the CDR3, the DNA is TGTGCCAGCTCACCACGGGCCGACTCTGGAAACACCATATATTTT. Translating gives CASSPRADSGNTIYF. The chain has TRBV18 and TRBJ1-3, with D unresolved. CDR1 is KGHSH and CDR2 is LQKENI in the germline V gene. This CDR3 has 15 residues. With 1 base removed from V and 0 bases from J, the gap between germline ends came to 7 bases.

The CDR3 is CASSPGQGSRNSPLHF. The CDR3 DNA sequence: TGTGCCAGCAGCCCCGGACAGGGGAGCCGTAATTCACCCCTCCACTTT. The chain uses TRBV7-6 and TRBJ1-6, with 9 bases identical to TRBD1. J was trimmed by 6 bases and V by 5 bases; bases with no gene match: 8. The CDR3 sequence is 16 residues long. Germline values: CDR1 SGHVS, CDR2 FNYEAQ.

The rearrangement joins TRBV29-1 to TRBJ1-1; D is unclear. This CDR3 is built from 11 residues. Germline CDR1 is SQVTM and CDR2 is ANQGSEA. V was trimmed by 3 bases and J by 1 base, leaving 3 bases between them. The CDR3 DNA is TGCAGCGTTGACAGGAACACTGAAGCTTTCTTT. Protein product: CSVDRNTEAFF.

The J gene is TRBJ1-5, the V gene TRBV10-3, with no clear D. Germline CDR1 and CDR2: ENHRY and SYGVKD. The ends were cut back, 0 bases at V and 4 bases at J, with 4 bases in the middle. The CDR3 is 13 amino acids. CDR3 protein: CAISESANQPQHF. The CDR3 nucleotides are TGTGCCATCAGTGAGTCCGCGAATCAGCCCCAGCATTTT.

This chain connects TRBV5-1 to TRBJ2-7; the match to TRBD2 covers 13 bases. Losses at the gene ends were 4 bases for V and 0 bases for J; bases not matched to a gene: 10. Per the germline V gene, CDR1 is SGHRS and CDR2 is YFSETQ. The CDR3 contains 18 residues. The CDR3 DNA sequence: TGCGCCAGCAGCCCATTCGGGACTAGCGGGACCATCTCCTACGAGCAGTACTTC. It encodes CASSPFGTSGTISYEQYF.

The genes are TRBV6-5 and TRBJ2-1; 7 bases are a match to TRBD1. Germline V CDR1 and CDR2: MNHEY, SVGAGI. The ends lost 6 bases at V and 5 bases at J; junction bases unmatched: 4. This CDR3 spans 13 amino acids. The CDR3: CASRNGQDNEQFF. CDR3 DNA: TGTGCCAGCAGGAACGGACAGGACAATGAGCAGTTCTTC.

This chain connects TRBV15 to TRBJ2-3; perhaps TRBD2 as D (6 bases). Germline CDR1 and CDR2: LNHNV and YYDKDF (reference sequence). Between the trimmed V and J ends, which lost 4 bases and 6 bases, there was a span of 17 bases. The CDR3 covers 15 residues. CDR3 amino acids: CATSITGLTKDTQYF. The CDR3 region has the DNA TGTGCCACCAGCATAACGGGACTCACCAAGGATACGCAGTATTTT.

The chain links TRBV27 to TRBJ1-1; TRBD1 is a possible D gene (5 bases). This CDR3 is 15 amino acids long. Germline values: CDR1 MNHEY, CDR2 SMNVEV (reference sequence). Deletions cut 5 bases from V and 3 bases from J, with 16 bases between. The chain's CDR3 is CASSQQAGRDTEAFF. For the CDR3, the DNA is TGTGCCAGCAGTCAACAGGCAGGGAGGGACACTGAAGCTTTCTTT.

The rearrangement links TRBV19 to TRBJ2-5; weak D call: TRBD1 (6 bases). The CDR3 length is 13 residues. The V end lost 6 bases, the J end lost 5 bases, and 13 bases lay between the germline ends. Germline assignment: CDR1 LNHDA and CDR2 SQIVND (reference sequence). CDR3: CASRNRVGETQYF. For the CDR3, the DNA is TGTGCCAGTAGAAACAGGGTTGGGGAGACCCAGTACTTC.

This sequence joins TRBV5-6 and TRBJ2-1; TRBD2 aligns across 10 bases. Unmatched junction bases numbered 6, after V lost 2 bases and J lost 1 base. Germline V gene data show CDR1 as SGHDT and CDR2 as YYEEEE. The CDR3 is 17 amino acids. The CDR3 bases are TGTGCCAGCAGCTTAAAACTAGCGGGGTCTTCCTACAATGAGCAGTTCTTC. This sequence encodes CASSLKLAGSSYNEQFF. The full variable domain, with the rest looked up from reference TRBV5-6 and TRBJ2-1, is DAGVTQSPTHLIKTRGQQVTLRCSPKSGHDTVSWYQQALGQGPQFIFQYYEEEERQRGNFPDRFSGHQFPNYSSELNVNALLLGDSALYLCASSLKLAGSSYNEQFFGPGTRLTVL.

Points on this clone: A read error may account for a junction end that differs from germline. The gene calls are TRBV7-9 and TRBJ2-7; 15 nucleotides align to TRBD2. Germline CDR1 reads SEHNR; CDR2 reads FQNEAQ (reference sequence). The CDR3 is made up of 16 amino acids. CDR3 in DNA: TGTGCCAGCAGCTCGACCGGGACTAGCGGGGGGACTGAGCGGTACTTC. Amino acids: CASSSTGTSGGTERYF.

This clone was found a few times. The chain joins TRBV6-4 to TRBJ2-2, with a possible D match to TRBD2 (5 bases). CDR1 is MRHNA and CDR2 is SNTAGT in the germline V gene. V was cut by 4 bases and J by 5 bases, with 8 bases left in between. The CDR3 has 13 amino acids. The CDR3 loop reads CASSGETTGELFF. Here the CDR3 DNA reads TGTGCCAGCAGTGGGGAGACAACCGGGGAGCTGTTTTTT.

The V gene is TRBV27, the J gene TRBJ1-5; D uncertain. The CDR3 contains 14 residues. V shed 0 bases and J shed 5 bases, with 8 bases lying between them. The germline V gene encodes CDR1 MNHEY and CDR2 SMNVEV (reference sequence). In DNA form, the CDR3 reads TGTGCCAGCAGTTTATCGGCGACTTATCAGCCCCAGCATTTT. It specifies CASSLSATYQPQHF.

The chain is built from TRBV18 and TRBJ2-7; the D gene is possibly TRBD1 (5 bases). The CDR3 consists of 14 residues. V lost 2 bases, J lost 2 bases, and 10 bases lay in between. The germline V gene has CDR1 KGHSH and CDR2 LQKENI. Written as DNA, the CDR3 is TGTGCCAGCTCACCAGGGCAGGACACCTACGAGCAGTACTTC. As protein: CASSPGQDTYEQYF.

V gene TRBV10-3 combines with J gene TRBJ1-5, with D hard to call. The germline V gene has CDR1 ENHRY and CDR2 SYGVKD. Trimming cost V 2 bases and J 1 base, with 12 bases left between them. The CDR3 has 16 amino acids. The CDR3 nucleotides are TGTGCCATCAGTGAGCGAGGGCCTGGGAGCAATCAGCCCCAGCATTTT. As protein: CAISERGPGSNQPQHF.

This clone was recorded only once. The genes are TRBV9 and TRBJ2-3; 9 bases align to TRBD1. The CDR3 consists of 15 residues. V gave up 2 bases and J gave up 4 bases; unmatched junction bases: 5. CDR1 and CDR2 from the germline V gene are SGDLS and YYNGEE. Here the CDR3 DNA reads TGTGCCAGCAGCGTTGGGACAGGGCAAGCAGATACGCAGTATTTT. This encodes CASSVGTGQADTQYF.

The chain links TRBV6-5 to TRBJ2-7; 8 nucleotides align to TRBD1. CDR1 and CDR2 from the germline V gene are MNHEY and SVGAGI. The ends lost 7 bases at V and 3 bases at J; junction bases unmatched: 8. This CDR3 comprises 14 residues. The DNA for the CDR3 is TGTGCCAGCAAGGTCGGGACAGGAGACTACGAGCAGTACTTC. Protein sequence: CASKVGTGDYEQYF.

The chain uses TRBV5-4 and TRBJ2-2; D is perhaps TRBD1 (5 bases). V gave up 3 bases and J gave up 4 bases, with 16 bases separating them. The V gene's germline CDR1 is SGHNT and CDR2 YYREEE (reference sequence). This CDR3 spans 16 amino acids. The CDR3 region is CASSSGKGFSTGELFF. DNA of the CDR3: TGTGCCAGCAGCTCAGGAAAGGGGTTTAGCACCGGGGAGCTGTTTTTT.

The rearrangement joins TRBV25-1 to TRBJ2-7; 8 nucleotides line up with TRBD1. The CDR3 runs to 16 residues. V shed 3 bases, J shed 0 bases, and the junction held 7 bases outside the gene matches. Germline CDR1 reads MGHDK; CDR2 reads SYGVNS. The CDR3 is CASSDAPGQGSYEQYF. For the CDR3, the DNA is TGTGCCAGCAGTGATGCGCCCGGACAGGGCTCCTACGAGCAGTACTTC.

The CDR3: CASSFRDGLGEQFF. The CDR3 bases are TGTGCCAGCAGCTTCCGGGATGGCCTAGGGGAGCAGTTCTTC. The rearrangement links TRBV7-2 to TRBJ2-1, with D tentatively TRBD2 (5 bases). The germline CDR1 and CDR2 sequences are SGHTA and FQGNSA. This CDR3 region has 14 residues. V was cut by 3 bases and J by 10 bases, with 16 bases left in between.

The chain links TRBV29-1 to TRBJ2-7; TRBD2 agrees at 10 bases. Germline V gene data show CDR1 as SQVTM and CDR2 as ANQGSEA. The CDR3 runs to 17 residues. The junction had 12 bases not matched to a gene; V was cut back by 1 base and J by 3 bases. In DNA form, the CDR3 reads TGCAGCGTTGAAGCCCCTGGGGGGGCTAGCGGGAGCTACGAGCAGTACTTC. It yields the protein CSVEAPGGASGSYEQYF.

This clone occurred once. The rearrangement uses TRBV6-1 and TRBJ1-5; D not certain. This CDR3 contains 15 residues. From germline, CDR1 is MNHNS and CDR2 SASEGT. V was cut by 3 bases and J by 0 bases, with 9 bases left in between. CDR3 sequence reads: CASSDNGVSNQPQHF. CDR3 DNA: TGTGCCAGCAGTGATAATGGAGTTAGCAATCAGCCCCAGCATTTT.

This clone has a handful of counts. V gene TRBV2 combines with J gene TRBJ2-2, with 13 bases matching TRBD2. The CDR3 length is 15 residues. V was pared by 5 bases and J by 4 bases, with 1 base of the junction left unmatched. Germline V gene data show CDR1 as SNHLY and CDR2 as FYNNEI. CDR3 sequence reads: CASSRTSGGTGELFF. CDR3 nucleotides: TGTGCCAGCAGTCGGACTAGCGGGGGCACCGGGGAGCTGTTTTTT.

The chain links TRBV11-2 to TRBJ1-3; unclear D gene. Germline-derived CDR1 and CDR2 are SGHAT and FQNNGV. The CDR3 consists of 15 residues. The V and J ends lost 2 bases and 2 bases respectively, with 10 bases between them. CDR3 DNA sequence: TGTGCCAGCAGCTTAATTCGGGGTGCTGGAAACACCATATATTTT. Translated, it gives CASSLIRGAGNTIYF.

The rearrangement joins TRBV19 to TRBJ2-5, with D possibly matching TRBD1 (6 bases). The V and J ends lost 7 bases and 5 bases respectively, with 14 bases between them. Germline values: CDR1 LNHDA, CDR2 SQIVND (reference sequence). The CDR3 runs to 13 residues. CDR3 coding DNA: TGTGCCAGTACCTTAGGGCAGGGGGAGACCCAGTACTTC. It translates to CASTLGQGETQYF.

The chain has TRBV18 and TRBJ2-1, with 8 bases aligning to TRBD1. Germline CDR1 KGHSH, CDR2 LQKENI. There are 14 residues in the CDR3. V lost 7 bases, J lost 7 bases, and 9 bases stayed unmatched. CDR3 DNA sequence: TGTGCCAGCTTTGCAGCCGGGACAGGTAATGAGCAGTTCTTC. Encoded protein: CASFAAGTGNEQFF.